The 14 T cell receptor beta chains below were found in one sample sequenced in a study of technical replicates of blood from a few donors. TCRdb's table, derived via immunoSEQ multiplex PCR, lists solely in-frame clones and lacks some. In the table there are about 70,000 clones, approximately 94% of which are singletons. Sequencing was performed on T cells isolated from PBMCs. The receptors come from a human donor in good health.

This chain uses TRBV7-9 with TRBJ2-3; TRBD1 matches at 7 bases. The CDR3 length is 18 residues. CDR1 and CDR2 from the germline V gene are SEHNR and FQNEAQ (reference sequence). V shed 5 bases, J shed 2 bases, and the junction held 16 bases outside the gene matches. Here the CDR3 reads CASSQGTVPVQYTDTQYF. CDR3 coding DNA: TGTGCCAGCAGCCAGGGGACAGTCCCGGTCCAATACACAGATACGCAGTATTTT.

The genes are TRBV7-6 and TRBJ2-2; 10 nucleotides match TRBD2. Germline values: CDR1 SGHVS, CDR2 FNYEAQ. With V trimmed by 3 bases and J by 4 bases, 14 bases remained unmatched. CDR3 length: 19 amino acids. CDR3 bases: TGTGCCAGCAGCTTCCCCGCCGTCACTAGCGGGACTCCCACCGGGGAGCTGTTTTTT. Its translation: CASSFPAVTSGTPTGELFF.

The rearrangement joins TRBV28 to TRBJ1-2, with no clear D. Germline V lookup: CDR1 MDHEN, CDR2 SYDVKM. V gave up 3 bases and J gave up 5 bases, with 7 bases separating them. This CDR3 is built from 12 residues. The CDR3 coding sequence is TGTGCCAGCAGTTTTTTGGAGTATGGCTACACCTTC. Translating it yields CASSFLEYGYTF.

The rearrangement links TRBV5-4 to TRBJ1-4, with 7 positions matching TRBD1. The CDR3 has 15 amino acids. J was trimmed by 6 bases and V by 4 bases; bases with no gene match: 9. Germline V gene lookup returns CDR1 SGHNT and CDR2 YYREEE (reference sequence). For the CDR3, the DNA is TGTGCCAGCAGCACAGAGGGGGCTAAAGATGAAAAACTGTTTTTT. This sequence encodes CASSTEGAKDEKLFF. Full variable domain (rest looked up from reference TRBV5-4 and TRBJ1-4): ETGVTQSPTHLIKTRGQQVTLRCSSQSGHNTVSWYQQALGQGPQFIFQYYREEENGRGNFPPRFSGLQFPNYSSELNVNALELDDSALYLCASSTEGAKDEKLFFGSGTQLSVL.

The chain uses TRBV5-6 and TRBJ2-3, with TRBD1 identical over 11 bases. The CDR3 has 15 amino acids. The V gene's germline CDR1 is SGHDT and CDR2 YYEEEE. J lost 5 bases, V lost 4 bases, and 6 bases had no gene match. Written as DNA, the CDR3 is TGTGCCAGCAGCCCCGGACAGGGGGCCAGAGATACGCAGTATTTT. This sequence encodes CASSPGQGARDTQYF.

V gene TRBV7-6 combines with J gene TRBJ2-7, with D perhaps TRBD1 (5 bases). The CDR3 totals 13 residues. V was shortened by 3 bases and J by 8 bases, with 14 bases between the two germline ends. Germline CDR1 SGHVS, CDR2 FNYEAQ. CDR3 in DNA: TGTGCCAGCAGCTTGGCCCAGGGTGGTAAGCAGTACTTC. Its translation is CASSLAQGGKQYF. The full variable domain, rest sourced from reference TRBV7-6 and TRBJ2-7, is GAGVSQSPRYKVTKRGQDVALRCDPISGHVSLYWYRQALGQGPEFLTYFNYEAQQDKSGLPNDRFSAERPEGSISTLTIQRTEQRDSAMYRCASSLAQGGKQYFGPGTRLTVT.

The chain recombines TRBV28 with TRBJ2-5; 9 bases align to TRBD2. The CDR3 consists of 15 residues. Germline V gene sequence: CDR1 MDHEN, CDR2 SYDVKM. V lost 3 bases to trimming and J lost 5 bases; unmatched junction nucleotides: 7. The CDR3, as DNA: TGTGCCAGCAGTTTTACGCGGGAGGGCCTCGAGACCCAGTACTTC. Amino acids: CASSFTREGLETQYF.

This chain connects TRBV5-1 to TRBJ2-7; D is uncertain. V was pared by 6 bases and J by 0 bases, with 10 bases between. Germline V gene sequence: CDR1 SGHRS, CDR2 YFSETQ. There are 13 residues in the CDR3. The CDR3 loop reads CASNQASSYEQYF. In nucleotides, the CDR3 is TGCGCCAGCAATCAGGCGAGCTCCTACGAGCAGTACTTC.

The chain joins TRBV19 to TRBJ2-7; D call uncertain. The CDR3 runs to 14 residues. Trimming removed 2 bases at V and 1 base at J, with 9 bases between. Germline V gene sequence: CDR1 LNHDA, CDR2 SQIVND (reference sequence). The DNA for the CDR3 is TGTGCCAGTAGTATAATCGGAGAATCCTACGAGCAGTACTTC. It is translated as CASSIIGESYEQYF.

The chain has TRBV30 and TRBJ1-1; tentative D call: TRBD1 (6 bases). V was trimmed by 0 bases and J by 0 bases, leaving 20 bases between them. Germline V gives CDR1 GTSNPN, CDR2 SVGIG (reference sequence). The CDR3 spans 18 residues. The CDR3 coding sequence is TGTGCCTGGAGTGTACAAGGGACATTCTCAGGTGTGAACACTGAAGCTTTCTTT. The encoded protein is CAWSVQGTFSGVNTEAFF.

This chain connects TRBV7-9 to TRBJ2-7, with D possibly being TRBD1 (5 bases). CDR1 is SEHNR and CDR2 is FQNEAQ in the germline V gene (reference sequence). This CDR3 is built from 14 residues. The V gene lost 3 bases and the J gene lost 2 bases, with 11 bases spanning the gap. CDR3 loop: CASSFAGMTYEQYF. The CDR3, as DNA: TGTGCCAGCAGCTTTGCAGGGATGACCTACGAGCAGTACTTC.

The chain recombines TRBV10-1 with TRBJ2-3; perhaps TRBD2 as D (5 bases). Trimming stripped 8 bases from V and 0 bases from J, with 12 bases between. The CDR3 runs 14 residues. Germline V gene lookup returns CDR1 WNHNN and CDR2 SYGVQD (reference sequence). CDR3 DNA: TGCGCCAGCTTGCGTGGCGGGAGCACAGATACGCAGTATTTT. Amino acid sequence: CASLRGGSTDTQYF.

The rearrangement uses TRBV19 and TRBJ2-6; D gene uncertain. The germline V gene encodes CDR1 LNHDA and CDR2 SQIVND (reference sequence). The CDR3 totals 14 residues. Between the trimmed V and J ends, which lost 3 bases and 0 bases, there was a span of 3 bases. CDR3: CASSIYSGANVLTF. The CDR3 DNA follows: TGTGCCAGTAGTATTTACTCTGGGGCCAACGTCCTGACTTTC.

The V gene is TRBV9, the J gene TRBJ1-3; 7 nucleotides line up with TRBD1. CDR1 is SGDLS, CDR2 YYNGEE, per germline. After removal of 3 bases from V and 0 bases from J, the junction contained 18 bases not matched to a gene. CDR3 length: 20 amino acids. The CDR3 sequence is CASSEGQALLSWDSGNTIYF. The DNA for the CDR3 is TGTGCCAGCAGCGAAGGACAGGCCCTCCTCTCGTGGGACTCTGGAAACACCATATATTTT. The full variable domain, completed using reference TRBV9 and TRBJ1-3, is DSGVTQTPKHLITATGQRVTLRCSPRSGDLSVYWYQQSLDQGLQFLIQYYNGEERAKGNILERFSAQQFPDLHSELNLSSLELGDSALYFCASSEGQALLSWDSGNTIYFGEGSWLTVV.